Listed below are T cell receptor beta chains from one sample, sequenced in a study of blood T cells in healthy people across ages. TCRdb redid the calling of the 5' RACE reads with MiXCR, one entry per CDR3 protein. The data contain just under 750,000 distinct CDR3 sequences, approximately 21% of them singletons. The sample consisted of blood. Every receptor here comes from a man between 65 and 85 years old in good health. The CDR3 runs from the conserved cysteine through the conserved F or W. The order of the fields is J gene, V gene, D gene, clone size, CDR3 DNA, CDR3 protein. A D gene is named only where the DNA matches it firmly. Where a row states a size, it is once, few, many or the class of an expanded clone; other rows omit it.

J: TRBJ1-5
V: TRBV20-1
D: TRBD1
size: few
DNA: TGCAGTGCCGAGCCGGGACAGGGTTCTCAGCCCCAGCATTTT
CDR3: CSAEPGQGSQPQHF

J: TRBJ2-1
V: TRBV20-1
D: TRBD2
size: few
DNA: TGCAGTGCCCAGAAAGCGGGATCTTTCCACAATGAGCAGTTCTTC
CDR3: CSAQKAGSFHNEQFF

J: TRBJ2-3
V: TRBV12-3/TRBV12-4
D: .
size: .
DNA: TGTGCCAGCAGTTCGTTTAACACCATAGGGTATTTT
CDR3: CASSSFNTIGYF

J: TRBJ2-1
V: TRBV6-5
D: .
size: few
DNA: TGTGCCAGCAGTTACGGGGTGAGCTCCTACAATGAGCAGTTCTTC
CDR3: CASSYGVSSYNEQFF

J: TRBJ2-5
V: TRBV7-6
D: .
size: few
DNA: TGTGCCAGCAGCTACGATGGCAGGGGTCCGGAGACCCAGTACTTC
CDR3: CASSYDGRGPETQYF

J: TRBJ2-1
V: TRBV9
D: .
size: .
DNA: TGTGCCAGCAGCGTTTCTGGCGGGACCTACAATGAGCAGTTCTTC
CDR3: CASSVSGGTYNEQFF

J: TRBJ2-1
V: TRBV19
D: TRBD2
size: .
DNA: TGTGCCAGTAGGTTACTAGCGGGGGGGCAAAATGAGCAGTTCTTC
CDR3: CASRLLAGGQNEQFF

J: TRBJ2-1
V: TRBV6-6
D: TRBD1
size: .
DNA: TGTGCCAGCAGAGCCGGGACAGGTTACAATGAGCAGTTCTTC
CDR3: CASRAGTGYNEQFF

J: TRBJ1-2
V: TRBV28
D: .
size: few
DNA: TGTGCCAGCAACCCACCAACCGATCGGGGGGCTGTGGATGGCTACACCTTC
CDR3: CASNPPTDRGAVDGYTF

J: TRBJ1-5
V: TRBV6-1
D: TRBD1
size: few
DNA: TGTGCCAGCAGTGTATCGCCCAGGGGGGATCAGCCCCAGCATTTT
CDR3: CASSVSPRGDQPQHF

J: TRBJ2-3
V: TRBV7-9
D: .
size: .
DNA: TGTGCCAGCAGCTCAGGGGTTTCAGCAGATACGCAGTATTTT
CDR3: CASSSGVSADTQYF

J: TRBJ2-3
V: TRBV12-3/TRBV12-4
D: TRBD2
size: .
DNA: TGTGCCAGCAGTTCCTCCGCGGGAGCCGCGGGAGATACGCAGTATTTT
CDR3: CASSSSAGAAGDTQYF

J: TRBJ2-7
V: TRBV27
D: .
size: few
DNA: TGTGCCCCGGGGGAGCGAGCCTACGAGCAGTACTTC
CDR3: CAPGERAYEQYF

J: TRBJ1-4
V: TRBV9
D: TRBD1
size: .
DNA: TGTGCCAGCAGCCCGAGGACAGGGGGAGAAAAACTGTTTTTT
CDR3: CASSPRTGGEKLFF

J: TRBJ2-5
V: TRBV5-1
D: TRBD1
size: once
DNA: TGCGCCAGCAGCTTGTCAGCAGGGGGTTCCGGGGCCCAGTACTTC
CDR3: CASSLSAGGSGAQYF

J: TRBJ2-7
V: TRBV2
D: .
size: few
DNA: TGTGCCAGCAGTGATACAGGGTTTAACTCCTACGAGCAGTACTTC
CDR3: CASSDTGFNSYEQYF

J: TRBJ2-3
V: TRBV6-1
D: .
size: few
DNA: TGTGCCAGCAGTGAGGGGGCTAGAACAGATACGCAGTATTTT
CDR3: CASSEGARTDTQYF

J: TRBJ1-4
V: TRBV9
D: .
size: .
DNA: TGTGCCAGCAGCGCTGGACCTGGTGAAAAACTGTTTTTT
CDR3: CASSAGPGEKLFF

J: TRBJ2-3
V: TRBV12-3/TRBV12-4
D: .
size: .
DNA: TGTGCCAGCGAAAGGACCTTCCCTAGCACAGATACGCAGTATTTT
CDR3: CASERTFPSTDTQYF

J: TRBJ1-2
V: TRBV28
D: .
size: .
DNA: TGTGCCAGCAGTCAAACCCCCGGGGGCTACACCTTC
CDR3: CASSQTPGGYTF

J: TRBJ2-5
V: TRBV5-1
D: TRBD1
size: .
DNA: TGCGCCAGCAGCTTCTCCGGACAGGGAAGAGAGACCCAGTACTTC
CDR3: CASSFSGQGRETQYF

J: TRBJ2-5
V: TRBV10-3
D: .
size: few
DNA: TGTGCCATCAGTGAGCCCAGTCGCGGTAAAGAGACCCAGTACTTC
CDR3: CAISEPSRGKETQYF

J: TRBJ2-7
V: TRBV29-1
D: .
size: few
DNA: TGCAGCGCTGGAAGCTACGAGCAGTACTTC
CDR3: CSAGSYEQYF

J: TRBJ1-2
V: TRBV7-6
D: .
size: .
DNA: TGTGCCAGCAGCTCCCGGACTGATGGCTACACCTTC
CDR3: CASSSRTDGYTF

J: TRBJ1-5
V: TRBV28
D: TRBD1
size: .
DNA: TGTGCCAGCAGTTTATGGCAGGGGGATCGGGCCCAGCATTTT
CDR3: CASSLWQGDRAQHF

J: TRBJ2-1
V: TRBV10-3
D: .
size: few
DNA: TGTGCCATCAGCCCCCTTGGCGGGGAGACGAATGAGCAGTTCTTC
CDR3: CAISPLGGETNEQFF

J: TRBJ1-2
V: TRBV2
D: .
size: .
DNA: TGTGCCAGGGAATCTGACAGAGACTCTTATGGCTACACCTTC
CDR3: CARESDRDSYGYTF

J: TRBJ2-1
V: TRBV6-2/TRBV6-3
D: TRBD2
size: few
DNA: TGTGCCAGCAGTGGGACTAGTCCGAATGAGCAGTTCTTC
CDR3: CASSGTSPNEQFF

J: TRBJ2-1
V: TRBV11-2
D: .
size: .
DNA: TGTGCCAGCAGCCCCGTGAGGGGTAGCTCCTACAATGAGCAGTTCTTC
CDR3: CASSPVRGSSYNEQFF

J: TRBJ1-2
V: TRBV11-2
D: TRBD1
size: few
DNA: TGTGCCAGCAGCCTAACAAACGACAGGGCCGGTGGCTACACCTTC
CDR3: CASSLTNDRAGGYTF

J: TRBJ2-7
V: TRBV5-1
D: TRBD2
size: .
DNA: TGCGCCAGCAGCTTCAGCGGGGGCTCCCACGAGCAGTACTTC
CDR3: CASSFSGGSHEQYF

J: TRBJ1-2
V: TRBV19
D: .
size: few
DNA: TGTGCCAGTAGATGGGCTGCTGGCTACACCTTC
CDR3: CASRWAAGYTF

J: TRBJ2-3
V: TRBV20-1
D: .
size: few
DNA: TGCAGTGCCCCAGTACTTAAGTTGTCAGATACGCAGTATTTT
CDR3: CSAPVLKLSDTQYF

J: TRBJ2-1
V: TRBV5-1
D: .
size: many
DNA: TGCGCCAGCAGCTTCTCCGGGCCCGGGGATGAGCAGTTCTTC
CDR3: CASSFSGPGDEQFF

J: TRBJ2-7
V: TRBV12-3/TRBV12-4
D: .
size: .
DNA: TGTGCCAGCAGTTCGGCACTTGCCCTTGACGAGCAGTACTTC
CDR3: CASSSALALDEQYF

J: TRBJ2-4
V: TRBV20-1
D: .
size: .
DNA: TGCAGTGCTAGACCCCCGGCCAAAAACATTCAGTACTTC
CDR3: CSARPPAKNIQYF

J: TRBJ1-4
V: TRBV3-1
D: .
size: few
DNA: TGTGCCAGCAGCCCTTCGGTCCATCCCACTAATGAAAAACTGTTTTTT
CDR3: CASSPSVHPTNEKLFF

J: TRBJ1-4
V: TRBV29-1
D: .
size: many
DNA: TGCAGCGTTGACAGTAATGAAAAACTGTTTTTT
CDR3: CSVDSNEKLFF

J: TRBJ1-1
V: TRBV12-3/TRBV12-4
D: TRBD1
size: few
DNA: TGTGCCAGCAGCTGGACAGGGGGTACGGCTGAAGCTTTCTTT
CDR3: CASSWTGGTAEAFF

J: TRBJ2-2
V: TRBV2
D: TRBD2
size: .
DNA: TGTGCCAGCAGCCTACTAGCGGGGGAAACCGGGGAGCTGTTTTTT
CDR3: CASSLLAGETGELFF

J: TRBJ1-2
V: TRBV2
D: .
size: few
DNA: TGTGCCAGCAGCAAGGCAGTGCCTGGCTACACCTTC
CDR3: CASSKAVPGYTF

J: TRBJ2-1
V: TRBV20-1
D: TRBD2
size: .
DNA: TGCAGTGCTACCAGCCTAGCGGGGGGGAGCTACAATGAGCAGTTCTTC
CDR3: CSATSLAGGSYNEQFF

J: TRBJ1-3
V: TRBV5-1
D: .
size: .
DNA: TGCGCCAGCAGCTTGTGGCCAGCCTCCCCGAGCTCTGGAAACACCATATATTTT
CDR3: CASSLWPASPSSGNTIYF

J: TRBJ1-2
V: TRBV12-3/TRBV12-4
D: .
size: .
DNA: TGTGCCAGCAGGCACTCCGGCAAGCGGGAGGGGGGAAACTATGGCTACACCTTC
CDR3: CASRHSGKREGGNYGYTF

J: TRBJ2-7
V: TRBV28
D: TRBD1
size: .
DNA: TGTGCCAGCAGCCAGGGGGACAGGGACTACGAGCAGTACTTC
CDR3: CASSQGDRDYEQYF

J: TRBJ2-1
V: TRBV10-3
D: .
size: .
DNA: TGTGCCATCAGTGAGTCTGGCGCCCTCGATGAGCAGTTCTTC
CDR3: CAISESGALDEQFF

J: TRBJ2-3
V: TRBV12-3/TRBV12-4
D: .
size: .
DNA: TGTGCCAGCAGTTTAGGGCAGCTCGGGGCTACAGATACGCAGTATTTT
CDR3: CASSLGQLGATDTQYF

J: TRBJ2-3
V: TRBV19
D: .
size: few
DNA: TGTGCCAGTAGCGACAGATCCCCAGATACGCAGTATTTT
CDR3: CASSDRSPDTQYF

J: TRBJ2-1
V: TRBV11-2
D: TRBD1
size: .
DNA: TGTGCCAGCACCCTTAGGGTCCGGACAGGGGACGATGAGCAGTTCTTC
CDR3: CASTLRVRTGDDEQFF

J: TRBJ2-1
V: TRBV20-1
D: .
size: .
DNA: TGCAGTGCTAGGTCGGGATCGTTGGACAATGAGCAGTTCTTC
CDR3: CSARSGSLDNEQFF

J: TRBJ2-3
V: TRBV5-8
D: .
size: .
DNA: TGTGCCAGCAGCTTGGCCGGAGAGGGGCCAGATACGCAGTATTTT
CDR3: CASSLAGEGPDTQYF

J: TRBJ2-5
V: TRBV19
D: .
size: .
DNA: TGTGCCAGTAGTATCCAGGGGATGGAGACCCAGTACTTC
CDR3: CASSIQGMETQYF

J: TRBJ2-5
V: TRBV27
D: TRBD1
size: few
DNA: TGTGCCAGCAGGACAGGGGGACAAGAGACCCAGTACTTC
CDR3: CASRTGGQETQYF